The entry below gives a single T cell receptor beta chain sequence along with its context. This record belongs to a study of control samples from healthy donors and cancer patients. Repertoires were generated with immunoSEQ multiplex PCR, while TCRdb's copy carries only in-frame clones and drops some. The sample holds about 120,000 clones, approximately 95% seen once. Material: blood. The receptor was derived from a man younger than 45 in good health.

CDR3 bases: TGCGCCAGCAGCCAAGAGGCCAATGGACTAGCGGGGCGGACAGATACGCAGTATTTT. Encoded protein: CASSQEANGLAGRTDTQYF. The J gene is TRBJ2-3, the V gene TRBV4-3; 12 nucleotides line up with TRBD2. After removal of 0 bases from V and 3 bases from J, the junction contained 10 bases not matched to a gene. The CDR3 consists of 19 residues. Germline assignment: CDR1 LGHNA and CDR2 YSLEER.